These 15 T cell receptor beta chains were sequenced from one sample in a study of T cells in Graves' hyperthyroidism and ophthalmopathy. RNA transcripts were the template for amplifying TCR beta CDR3 regions. First-round RT-PCR of the TCR CDR3 relied on the HTBI primer set. Via MiXCR, TCRdb re-called the multiplex PCR reads, giving one row per CDR3 protein. Of approximately 640,000 distinct CDR3 sequences listed, around 15% are singletons. The sequenced sample consisted of blood. Receptors originate from a woman aged 25 to 45 with Graves' hyperthyroidism.

V usage is TRBV6-1 and J usage is TRBJ2-3; D perhaps matches TRBD1 (6 bases). The CDR3 length is 15 residues. In germline, CDR1 is MNHNS, CDR2 SASEGT. The ends were cut back, 5 bases at V and 4 bases at J, with 16 bases in the middle. DNA of the CDR3: TGTGCCAGCAGTAGGGACACCCTAGAACCAGATACGCAGTATTTT. Translated, it gives CASSRDTLEPDTQYF.

This sequence joins TRBV12-3 or TRBV12-4 and TRBJ2-6; D is unresolved. This CDR3 has 20 residues. The ends were cut back, 6 bases at V and 0 bases at J, with 24 bases in the middle. DNA of the CDR3: TGTGCCAGCAGCCAAACCTACTACATAGGGCCCTACTCTGGGGCCAACGTCCTGACTTTC. Its translation: CASSQTYYIGPYSGANVLTF.

This clonotype was counted many times. The V and J genes are TRBV27 and TRBJ2-3; D is undetermined. V lost 5 bases, J lost 4 bases, and 22 bases lay in between. The CDR3 has 17 amino acids. Germline V gene data show CDR1 as MNHEY and CDR2 as SMNVEV (reference sequence). The CDR3 sequence: CASSHGTGPPRADTQYF. CDR3 coding DNA: TGTGCCAGCAGTCACGGAACGGGCCCCCCTCGGGCAGATACGCAGTATTTT.

This clonotype was seen a single time. The J gene is TRBJ2-7, the V gene TRBV5-5; 16 bases match TRBD2. This CDR3 spans 17 amino acids. CDR1 SGHKS and CDR2 YYEKEE come from the germline V gene (reference sequence). J was trimmed by 7 bases and V by 10 bases; bases with no gene match: 17. CDR3 DNA sequence: TGTGCCTTATGGACAGGAGGGACTAGCGGGAGGGAGTATGAGCAGTACTTC. Its protein is CALWTGGTSGREYEQYF.

This clonotype was counted ten times or more. V and J are TRBV5-1 and TRBJ1-1; unclear D gene. Germline CDR1 reads SGHRS; CDR2 reads YFSETQ. The V gene lost 4 bases and the J gene lost 1 base, with 14 bases spanning the gap. The CDR3 is made up of 15 amino acids. The CDR3 nucleotides read TGCGCCAGCAGCCTATCAGCAGGAGCGAACACTGAAGCTTTCTTT. This sequence encodes CASSLSAGANTEAFF.

This clonotype was seen ten or more times. This chain connects TRBV3-1 to TRBJ2-7; TRBD2 aligns across 7 bases. Germline trimming cut 1 base from V and 2 bases from J; bases unmatched to any gene: 2. The V gene's germline CDR1 is LGHDT and CDR2 YNNKEL (reference sequence). The CDR3 is 14 amino acids. The CDR3 sequence: CASSQASGPYEQYF. CDR3 DNA: TGTGCCAGCAGCCAAGCTAGCGGACCCTACGAGCAGTACTTC.

In nucleotides, the CDR3 is TGTGCCAGCAGCTTTACGCAGGTCTCTAATGGCTACACCTTC. Protein sequence: CASSFTQVSNGYTF. V gene TRBV11-2 combines with J gene TRBJ1-2; D call uncertain. Germline V lookup: CDR1 SGHAT, CDR2 FQNNGV. V lost 3 bases and J 6 bases, leaving 14 bases between the germline ends. CDR3 length equals 14 residues.

This clonotype was seen only a few times. V usage is TRBV5-1 and J usage is TRBJ2-2, with D perhaps matching TRBD1 (5 bases). The CDR3 spans 14 residues. Per the germline V gene, CDR1 is SGHRS and CDR2 is YFSETQ. The V and J ends lost 0 bases and 6 bases respectively, with 9 bases between them. The CDR3 nucleotides read TGCGCCAGCAGCTTGGACCCCAGGGCCGGGGAGCTGTTTTTT. Protein product: CASSLDPRAGELFF. Combining the CDR3 with reference TRBV5-1 and TRBJ2-2 gives the whole variable domain KAGVTQTPRYLIKTRGQQVTLSCSPISGHRSVSWYQQTPGQGLQFLFEYFSETQRNKGNFPGRFSGRQFSNSRSEMNVSTLELGDSALYLCASSLDPRAGELFFGEGSRLTVL.

This clonotype was seen many times. The chain recombines TRBV11-2 with TRBJ2-7; D is possibly TRBD1 (5 bases). CDR1 SGHAT and CDR2 FQNNGV come from the germline V gene. Between the trimmed V and J ends, which lost 0 bases and 5 bases, there was a span of 20 bases. CDR3 length: 17 residues. DNA of the CDR3: TGTGCCAGCAGCTTAGAGAGTTTGTTAGGACAAATCCACGAGCAGTACTTC. It codes for CASSLESLLGQIHEQYF.

The chain couples TRBV4-3 to TRBJ2-7, with TRBD1 as a possible D gene (6 bases). The germline V gene has CDR1 LGHNA and CDR2 YSLEER. V dropped 1 base and J dropped 3 bases, with 16 bases sitting between them. The CDR3 consists of 16 residues. CDR3: CASSQAFPDSFYEQYF. The CDR3 nucleotides read TGCGCCAGCAGCCAAGCTTTTCCGGACAGTTTCTACGAGCAGTACTTC.

The chain employs TRBV12-3 or TRBV12-4 and TRBJ2-2; D assignment may be TRBD1 or TRBD2 (5 bases each). Trimming cost V 3 bases and J 1 base, with 15 bases left between them. The length of the CDR3 is 17 residues. The CDR3 is CASSFEGLTENTGELFF. The DNA of the CDR3 is TGTGCCAGCAGTTTTGAGGGCCTGACAGAGAACACCGGGGAGCTGTTTTTT.

This clonotype appeared many times. The chain links TRBV20-1 to TRBJ1-1, with D perhaps matching TRBD1 (6 bases). The CDR3 spans 14 residues. Germline V gene lookup returns CDR1 DFQATT and CDR2 SNEGSKA (reference sequence). The ends were cut back, 3 bases at V and 0 bases at J, with 11 bases in the middle. This chain's CDR3 is CSASPGVMNTEAFF. As DNA, the CDR3 is TGCAGTGCTAGTCCAGGGGTTATGAACACTGAAGCTTTCTTT.

This chain connects TRBV11-2 to TRBJ2-7, with D tentatively TRBD1 or TRBD2 (6 bases each). The CDR3 runs to 15 residues. V lost 6 bases and J lost 2, with 17 bases in between. Germline-derived CDR1 and CDR2 are SGHAT and FQNNGV. This chain's CDR3 is CASRSNREATYEQYF. The DNA of the CDR3 is TGTGCCAGCAGAAGCAACAGGGAGGCTACCTACGAGCAGTACTTC. Supplemented by reference TRBV11-2 and TRBJ2-7, the full variable domain reads EAGVAQSPRYKIIEKRQSVAFWCNPISGHATLYWYQQILGQGPKLLIQFQNNGVVDDSQLPKDRFSAERLKGVDSTLKIQPAKLEDSAVYLCASRSNREATYEQYFGPGTRLTVT.

The V and J genes are TRBV29-1 and TRBJ1-2; D not certain. V lost 4 bases and J lost 1, with 7 bases in between. Germline values: CDR1 SQVTM, CDR2 ANQGSEA. CDR3 length: 12 residues. The chain's CDR3 is CSVGTDNYGYTF. The CDR3 DNA reads as TGCAGCGTTGGGACCGATAACTATGGCTACACCTTC.

This clonotype was counted many times. CDR3 sequence (DNA): TGCGCCAGCAGAGCCGGGGCAGAACCCACTGAAGCTTTCTTT. Protein product: CASRAGAEPTEAFF. The rearrangement joins TRBV5-1 to TRBJ1-1; the D gene is possibly TRBD1 (5 bases). With 5 bases removed from V and 4 bases from J, the gap between germline ends came to 15 bases. The length of the CDR3 is 14 residues. The germline V gene encodes CDR1 SGHRS and CDR2 YFSETQ.